Sequencing of this T cell receptor (beta chain) was carried out in a study of shared clonotypes between healthy human individuals. Study-wide background: Samples came from a couple of female and a few male donors aged 18 to 49.

CDR1 is SGHNT and CDR2 is YENEEA in the germline V gene. The germline V and J ends were trimmed by 0 bases and 6 bases, with 17 bases remaining between them. This CDR3 is built from 17 residues. Worth noting for this clone: The antigen remains unidentified.

Donors were healthy HIV-negative adults without recent acute infections or vaccinations. Study outcomes and limitations: Few donors restricted represented genetic and exposure-history diversity.

The assay was immunoSEQ multiplex PCR, and TCRdb's table has in-frame clones only and misses some. Of fewer than 600,000 clones in the sample, about 76% were seen once. This receptor was identified in a middle-aged woman in good health. Some clones in this sample may be carry-over from other donors' samples. What was sequenced was PBMCs. The chain is built from TRBV11-3 and TRBJ2-2, with a tentative D call TRBD2 (6 bases). The DNA for the CDR3 is TGTGCCAGCAGCTTAGATCTTGTGACTAGTCGTTCCGGGGAGCTGTTTTTT. This translates into CASSLDLVTSRSGELFF. Full variable domain (missing parts from reference TRBV11-3 and TRBJ2-2): EAGVVQSPRYKIIEKKQPVAFWCNPISGHNTLYWYLQNLGQGPELLIRYENEEAVDDSQLPKDRFSAERLKGVDSTLKIQPAELGDSAVYLCASSLDLVTSRSGELFFGEGSRLTVL.